This passage covers 7 T cell receptor beta chains from one sample sequenced in a study of beta chain features in type 1 diabetes (dated by TCRdb to the late 2010s). General conclusions and limits of the study: Type 1 diabetes patients showed a moderate but significant shortening of TCRB CDR3 length in all four CD4+ subsets.

The method was the immunoSEQ multiplex PCR assay. All of the isolated RNA was reverse transcribed with the High Capacity cDNA Reverse Transcription Kit, so expressed TCRB transcripts were sequenced. TCRdb stores this immuneACCESS table with in-frame sequences only. Part of the clones is absent; in the studies checked, under half of the shortfall reflects unresolved V genes, and no reason is known for the rest. Across this sample there are 600,000 or so clones, with more than 12% seen only once. The ten top clones hold 0.035% to 0.04% of the sample. The antigens for these receptors are not known. The specimen was naive CD4+ T cells from blood. Per the publication, the cell subset or site label means: true naive CD4+ T cells. All receptors come from a man between 18 and 29 years old with type 1 diabetes.

This rearrangement joins TRBV6-1 to TRBJ2-7; possibly TRBD1 for D (7 bases). The germline CDR1 and CDR2 sequences are MNHNS and SASEGT. The length of the CDR3 is 14 residues. Trimming cost V 6 bases and J 7 bases, with 19 bases left between them. This chain's CDR3 is CASSRGDSLVEQYF. CDR3 sequence (DNA): TGTGCCAGCAGCCGCGGGGACAGCCTGGTAGAGCAGTACTTC.

This clone was observed a few times. This chain connects TRBV27 to TRBJ2-7; a possible D gene is TRBD1 (5 bases). The germline CDR1 and CDR2 sequences are MNHEY and SMNVEV (reference sequence). The CDR3 runs 14 residues. V lost 2 bases and J 5 bases, leaving 13 bases between the germline ends. The CDR3 region has the DNA TGTGCCAGCAGTTTAAGGGGCCGGATGGACGAGCAGTACTTC. As protein: CASSLRGRMDEQYF.

As regards this clone: The same CDR3 also results from other DNA sequences found in this sample. The rearrangement links TRBV18 to TRBJ1-2; TRBD1 might be the D (5 bases). Trimming pared 0 bases from V and 6 bases from J, leaving 8 bases between. This CDR3 region has 13 residues. Germline V CDR1 and CDR2: KGHSH, LQKENI. CDR3 region: CASSPPGGDGYTF. The CDR3 DNA sequence: TGTGCCAGCTCACCACCAGGAGGGGATGGCTACACCTTC.

This clone was observed a handful of times. The chain couples TRBV7-2 to TRBJ2-3; TRBD2 might be the D (6 bases). Per germline, CDR1 SGHTA and CDR2 FQGNSA. V lost 6 bases and J lost 9, with 19 bases in between. The CDR3 covers 14 residues. This chain's CDR3 is CASRPPIGGMTQYF. CDR3 DNA sequence: TGTGCCAGCAGACCGCCCATCGGGGGAATGACGCAGTATTTT. Together with reference TRBV7-2 and TRBJ2-3, the CDR3 gives the full variable domain: GAGVSQSPSNKVTEKGKDVELRCDPISGHTALYWYRQSLGQGLEFLIYFQGNSAPDKSGLPSDRFSAERTGGSVSTLTIQRTQQEDSAVYLCASRPPIGGMTQYFGPGTRLTVL.

This clone has only a few counts. The chain uses TRBV5-5 and TRBJ1-6; D not certain. Deletions cut 5 bases from V and 5 bases from J, with 8 bases between. The CDR3 spans 13 residues. Per the germline V gene, CDR1 is SGHKS and CDR2 is YYEKEE (reference sequence). Here the CDR3 DNA reads TGTGCCAGCAGGGTTTGGGATAATTCACCCCTCCACTTT. This gives the protein CASRVWDNSPLHF.

This sequence joins TRBV27 and TRBJ2-1; 12 bases align to TRBD2. This CDR3 has 15 amino acids. The J segment lost 9 bases and the V segment lost 3 bases, leaving 6 bases of the junction unmatched. Germline CDR1 reads MNHEY; CDR2 reads SMNVEV (reference sequence). As DNA, the CDR3 is TGTGCCAGCAGTTTCTCACTAGCGGGAGGAGGTGAGCAGTTCTTC. It codes for CASSFSLAGGGEQFF.

The rearrangement links TRBV28 to TRBJ2-2; unclear D gene. Trimming removed 5 bases at V and 4 bases at J, with 5 bases between. Germline V gives CDR1 MDHEN, CDR2 SYDVKM. This CDR3 comprises 12 residues. Written as DNA, the CDR3 is TGTGCCAGCAGTCCCACCACCGGGGAGCTGTTTTTT. It codes for CASSPTTGELFF.